The 24 T cell receptor beta chains listed next were all sequenced from one sample in a study of CD4 T cells in relation to SARS-CoV-2 and coronaviruses. Assay: immunoSEQ multiplex PCR; the TCRdb copy retains only in-frame clones and omits some. The repertoire holds some 60,000 clones, with about 90% as singletons. The sample taken for sequencing was naive CD4+ T cells from PBMCs. Subset of the sample: naive CD4+ T cells isolated by negative enrichment. These receptors came from an adult with COVID-19.

The CDR3 is CASSLTRRGRLNTGELFF. The CDR3 DNA follows: TGCGCCAGCAGCTTAACCCGCAGGGGCAGGCTTAACACCGGGGAGCTGTTTTTT. This rearrangement joins TRBV5-1 to TRBJ2-2; the D gene is possibly TRBD1 (6 bases). Germline V lookup: CDR1 SGHRS, CDR2 YFSETQ. The ends were cut back, 2 bases at V and 2 bases at J, with 19 bases in the middle. The CDR3 has 18 residues.

This CDR3 is CASSERTGNTEAFF. CDR3 nucleotide sequence: TGTGCCAGCAGTGAAAGGACGGGGAACACTGAAGCTTTCTTT. V is TRBV2 and J is TRBJ1-1; the D is unclear. Germline V gene data show CDR1 as SNHLY and CDR2 as FYNNEI. The CDR3 covers 14 residues. V was pared by 2 bases and J by 1 base, with 8 bases between.

Only one count was recorded for this clone. The gene calls are TRBV18 and TRBJ2-7; D is undetermined. The CDR3 runs 15 residues. Trimming removed 2 bases from V and 6 bases from J, with 17 bases in between. Germline-derived CDR1 and CDR2 are KGHSH and LQKENI. The CDR3 reads CASSPYPGLSGEQYF. CDR3 bases: TGTGCCAGCTCACCATACCCGGGTTTGTCCGGCGAGCAGTACTTC.

In this sample, this clone turned up a few times. The V call is TRBV4-2, the J call TRBJ2-7; D perhaps matches TRBD1 (8 bases). The length of the CDR3 is 19 residues. Germline values: CDR1 LGHNA, CDR2 YNFKEQ. The V and J ends lost 4 bases and 0 bases respectively, with 25 bases between them. This CDR3 is CASSLGQGLIRDSSYEQYF. DNA for the CDR3: TGTGCCAGCAGCCTAGGACAGGGACTAATCCGGGACTCCTCCTACGAGCAGTACTTC.

The rearrangement uses TRBV5-1 and TRBJ2-1; 11 nucleotides match TRBD2. The V gene's germline CDR1 is SGHRS and CDR2 YFSETQ. The V gene end was trimmed by 0 bases and the J gene end by 7 bases; junction bases not matched to a gene: 6. This CDR3 is 16 amino acids long. The CDR3 DNA follows: TGCGCCAGCAGCTTGGCCGGGACTAGCGGAAGGAATGAGCAGTTCTTC. This sequence encodes CASSLAGTSGRNEQFF.

This chain uses TRBV9 with TRBJ2-3, with 9 nucleotides matching TRBD1. This CDR3 comprises 16 residues. Per the germline V gene, CDR1 is SGDLS and CDR2 is YYNGEE. Unmatched junction bases numbered 7, after V lost 1 base and J lost 4 bases. The CDR3 protein is CASSVTSRTGADTQYF. DNA for the CDR3: TGTGCCAGCAGCGTAACTTCTCGGACAGGGGCAGATACGCAGTATTTT.

The V call is TRBV2, the J call TRBJ1-3; the D is unclear. V was shortened by 6 bases and J by 3 bases, with 9 bases between the two germline ends. Germline V gene lookup returns CDR1 SNHLY and CDR2 FYNNEI. CDR3 length: 13 amino acids. The CDR3 coding sequence is TGTGCCAGCAGCCCTGGCTTTGGAAACACCATATATTTT. This translates into CASSPGFGNTIYF.

Regarding this clone: Mismatch with germline at one junction end may stem from a read error. The J gene is TRBJ2-3, the V gene TRBV24-1; 10 bases align to TRBD2. In germline, CDR1 is KGHDR, CDR2 SFDVKD. The CDR3 runs 17 residues. The CDR3 DNA is TGTGCCGCCAGTGATAGGGGGACTAGCGCGCGCACAGATACGCAGTATTTT. This sequence encodes CAASDRGTSARTDTQYF.

The V gene is TRBV3-1 (or the pseudogene TRBV3-2), the J gene TRBJ2-7; the D gene is possibly TRBD1 (5 bases). This CDR3 region has 20 residues. CDR1 is LGHDT, CDR2 YNNKEL, per germline (reference sequence). V was shortened by 2 bases and J by 0 bases, with 26 bases between the two germline ends. The CDR3 protein is CASSQYPNLLSLGASYEQYF. The CDR3 nucleotides are TGTGCCAGCAGCCAATACCCCAATCTACTATCTCTTGGGGCCTCCTACGAGCAGTACTTC.

V and J are TRBV6-5 and TRBJ2-7; D is ambiguous. The V end was cut by 5 bases, the J end by 6 bases, with 5 bases between. In germline, CDR1 is MNHEY, CDR2 SVGAGI. The CDR3 extends over 10 amino acids. Here the CDR3 reads CASSLFEQYF. The CDR3 region has the DNA TGTGCCAGCAGTCTTTTCGAGCAGTACTTC.

CDR3 in amino acids: CASSATGRSVQYF. CDR3 DNA sequence: TGTGCCAGCAGTGCCACAGGGCGGAGTGTGCAGTACTTC. The chain has TRBV28 and TRBJ2-7, with a tentative D call TRBD1 (6 bases). CDR1 is MDHEN and CDR2 is SYDVKM in the germline V gene. V lost 5 bases to trimming and J lost 9 bases, with 17 bases between them. This CDR3 region has 13 residues.

This sequence joins TRBV5-4 and TRBJ1-2; D is ambiguous. Trimming cost V 0 bases and J 0 bases, with 12 bases left between them. In germline, CDR1 is SGHNT, CDR2 YYREEE (reference sequence). The length of the CDR3 is 16 residues. CDR3 coding DNA: TGTGCCAGCAGCTTGGTACGGGCGAGAGCTAACTATGGCTACACCTTC. Translating gives CASSLVRARANYGYTF. Full variable domain (missing parts from reference TRBV5-4 and TRBJ1-2): ETGVTQSPTHLIKTRGQQVTLRCSSQSGHNTVSWYQQALGQGPQFIFQYYREEENGRGNFPPRFSGLQFPNYSSELNVNALELDDSALYLCASSLVRARANYGYTFGSGTRLTVV.

The chain uses TRBV5-4 and TRBJ2-3, with TRBD2 matching 9 bases. Germline V gene lookup returns CDR1 SGHNT and CDR2 YYREEE (reference sequence). The CDR3 is 16 residues long. Trimming cost V 4 bases and J 4 bases; bases outside gene matches: 10. The CDR3 reads CASSRKLAGISDTQYF. The CDR3 DNA follows: TGTGCCAGCAGCAGAAAACTAGCGGGCATATCAGATACGCAGTATTTT. The complete variable domain, with remaining parts taken from reference TRBV5-4 and TRBJ2-3, reads ETGVTQSPTHLIKTRGQQVTLRCSSQSGHNTVSWYQQALGQGPQFIFQYYREEENGRGNFPPRFSGLQFPNYSSELNVNALELDDSALYLCASSRKLAGISDTQYFGPGTRLTVL.

This sequence joins TRBV6-6 and TRBJ2-3, with 7 positions matching TRBD1. The V and J ends lost 11 bases and 0 bases, in that order; junction bases with no gene match: 8. The CDR3 consists of 14 residues. Germline loops: CDR1 MNHNY, CDR2 SVGAGI (reference sequence). CDR3 protein: CAAQGVFSTDTQYF. In DNA, the CDR3 is TGTGCCGCTCAGGGGGTTTTTAGCACAGATACGCAGTATTTT.

The V call is TRBV5-1, the J call TRBJ1-1; D may be TRBD1 (5 bases). With 5 bases removed from V and 5 bases from J, the gap between germline ends came to 16 bases. This CDR3 is built from 14 residues. Germline loops: CDR1 SGHRS, CDR2 YFSETQ. In nucleotides, the CDR3 is TGCGCCAGCAGAGAAAGCGGGGGATCGACTGAAGCTTTCTTT. Protein sequence: CASRESGGSTEAFF.

The sample holds one count of this clone. The gene calls are TRBV2 and TRBJ2-3; 7 bases line up with TRBD2. The CDR3 loop spans 13 amino acids. V was pared by 6 bases and J by 3 bases, with 3 bases of the junction left unmatched. CDR1 and CDR2 from the germline V gene are SNHLY and FYNNEI. The CDR3 nucleotides are TGTGCCAGCAGGGGGGAGGGTACAGATACGCAGTATTTT. Its translation: CASRGEGTDTQYF. Looking up the rest from reference TRBV2 and TRBJ2-3 gives the full variable domain: EPEVTQTPSHQVTQMGQEVILRCVPISNHLYFYWYRQILGQKVEFLVSFYNNEISEKSEIFDDQFSVERPDGSNFTLKIRSTKLEDSAMYFCASRGEGTDTQYFGPGTRLTVL.

The rearrangement uses TRBV6-6 and TRBJ1-5, with D possibly matching TRBD1 (5 bases). V shed 5 bases and J shed 6 bases, with 11 bases lying between them. This CDR3 comprises 13 residues. Germline V CDR1 and CDR2: MNHNY, SVGAGI (reference sequence). The CDR3 region is CASSKQVGQPQHF. DNA for the CDR3: TGTGCCAGCAGTAAACAGGTTGGTCAGCCCCAGCATTTT.

This chain links TRBV11-2 with TRBJ1-1, with a possible D match to TRBD1 (5 bases). The CDR3 has 17 residues. The germline V and J ends were trimmed by 1 base and 0 bases, with 15 bases remaining between them. Germline loops: CDR1 SGHAT, CDR2 FQNNGV. CDR3 sequence (DNA): TGTGCCAGCAGCTTAGTTGGGCTAAGGGGAGTGAACACTGAAGCTTTCTTT. Amino acids: CASSLVGLRGVNTEAFF.

V usage is TRBV5-1 and J usage is TRBJ2-7; D remains ambiguous. From germline, CDR1 is SGHRS and CDR2 YFSETQ. V lost 4 bases and J 0 bases, leaving 14 bases between the germline ends. The CDR3 runs 15 residues. CDR3 sequence: CASSGGLTSSYEQYF. The CDR3 nucleotides read TGCGCCAGCAGCGGCGGCCTTACGAGCTCCTACGAGCAGTACTTC.

In this sample, this clone turned up once. The genes are TRBV9 and TRBJ2-2; no reliable D call. With 0 bases removed from V and 5 bases from J, the gap between germline ends came to 14 bases. Germline-derived CDR1 and CDR2 are SGDLS and YYNGEE. The CDR3 sequence is 16 residues long. CDR3 protein: CASSVVRVQGTGELFF. The CDR3 region has the DNA TGTGCCAGCAGCGTAGTGCGAGTCCAAGGGACCGGGGAGCTGTTTTTT.

This clone was seen more than once but under ten times. The CDR3, as DNA: TGTGCCAGCAGTGATTACTACGAGCAGTACTTC. This gives the protein CASSDYYEQYF. The rearrangement joins TRBV2 to TRBJ2-7; D uncertain. This CDR3 contains 11 residues. V was trimmed by 3 bases and J by 3 bases, leaving 3 bases between them. Germline V lookup: CDR1 SNHLY, CDR2 FYNNEI.

This clone came up once. This rearrangement joins TRBV7-3 to TRBJ1-1; no definite D call. There are 12 residues in the CDR3. In germline, CDR1 is SGHTA, CDR2 FQGTGA. Trimming took off 0 bases at V and 11 bases at J, with 10 bases between the two ends. The CDR3 nucleotides read TGTGCCAGCAGCTTAACGGGCCGGGAGGCTTTCTTT. Its translation is CASSLTGREAFF. Full variable domain (outside the CDR3, taken from reference TRBV7-3 and TRBJ1-1): GAGVSQTPSNKVTEKGKYVELRCDPISGHTALYWYRQSLGQGPEFLIYFQGTGAADDSGLPNDRFFAVRPEGSVSTLKIQRTERGDSAVYLCASSLTGREAFFGQGTRLTVV.

The chain couples TRBV7-9 to TRBJ2-3; no firm D call. V lost 6 bases and J 4 bases, leaving 11 bases between the germline ends. CDR3 size: 13 residues. Germline V CDR1 and CDR2: SEHNR, FQNEAQ (reference sequence). The CDR3 here is CASRTVPPDTQYF. The CDR3 DNA sequence: TGTGCCAGCAGGACGGTGCCGCCAGATACGCAGTATTTT.

The rearrangement uses TRBV28 and TRBJ2-7; D perhaps matches TRBD1 (6 bases). CDR1 is MDHEN and CDR2 is SYDVKM in the germline V gene. With 2 bases removed from V and 7 bases from J, the gap between germline ends came to 9 bases. CDR3 length: 12 amino acids. Here the CDR3 reads CASSLRQGEQYF. The CDR3 nucleotides are TGTGCCAGCAGTTTACGTCAGGGGGAGCAGTACTTC.